The 2 T cell receptor beta chains reported below all come from one sample, sequenced in a study of shared clonotypes between healthy human individuals. Profiling relied on immunoSEQ multiplex PCR, and the TCRdb table lists in-frame clones only, not all of them. Of tens of thousands of clones listed, 60% to 70% are singletons. What was sequenced was memory CD8+ T cells sorted from blood. Subset of the sample: CD45RO+ cells pooled with CCR7-negative TemRA cells. Receptors were obtained from a man under 40 in good health.

The sample holds many counts of this clone. The V and J genes are TRBV4-2 and TRBJ2-7; TRBD1 aligns across 11 bases. The CDR3 has 16 residues. The J segment lost 5 bases and the V segment lost 0 bases, leaving 6 bases of the junction unmatched. Germline V lookup: CDR1 LGHNA, CDR2 YNFKEQ. For the CDR3, the DNA is TGTGCCAGCAGCCAAGAATTGGGGACAGGGGGTCACGAGCAGTACTTC. Its translation is CASSQELGTGGHEQYF.

This clone was observed a handful of times. V gene TRBV6-4 combines with J gene TRBJ2-2; D gene unclear. The V gene lost 2 bases and the J gene lost 4 bases, with 8 bases spanning the gap. CDR3 length: 14 residues. The germline V gene has CDR1 MRHNA and CDR2 SNTAGT. In DNA form, the CDR3 reads TGTGCCAGCAGTGACGCGACGGCCACCGGGGAGCTGTTTTTT. This sequence encodes CASSDATATGELFF.